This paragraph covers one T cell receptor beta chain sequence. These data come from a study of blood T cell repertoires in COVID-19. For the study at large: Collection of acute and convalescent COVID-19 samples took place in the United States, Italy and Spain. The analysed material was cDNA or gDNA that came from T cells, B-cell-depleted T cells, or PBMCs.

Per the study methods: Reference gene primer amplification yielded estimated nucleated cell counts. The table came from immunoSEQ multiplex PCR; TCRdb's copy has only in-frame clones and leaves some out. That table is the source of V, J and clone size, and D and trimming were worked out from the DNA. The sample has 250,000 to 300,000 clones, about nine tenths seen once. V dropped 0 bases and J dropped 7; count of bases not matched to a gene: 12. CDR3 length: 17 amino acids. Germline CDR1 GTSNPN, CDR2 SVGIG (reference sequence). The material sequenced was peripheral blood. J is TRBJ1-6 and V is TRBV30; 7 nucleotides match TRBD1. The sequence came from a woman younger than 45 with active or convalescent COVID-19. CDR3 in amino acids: CAWSVDLGGQSNSPLHF. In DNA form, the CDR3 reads TGTGCCTGGAGTGTTGATTTAGGGGGACAGTCAAATTCACCCCTCCACTTT.